This T cell receptor (beta chain) came from a study of T cells after yellow fever vaccination. This clonotype was recorded a few times. Its antigen is not identified. TCRdb independently ran MiXCR on the 5' RACE reads; one entry per CDR3 protein. The data show about 300,000 distinct CDR3 sequences, approximately 10% seen once. Study-wide points: Clones that expanded after primary vaccination mostly reappeared after the booster (approximately 96% CD4, roughly 87% CD8). Only a minor proportion of clonotypes was detected across both CD4 and CD8 compartments. Weaker overall was a secondary response that nonetheless peaked faster, on day 5 versus 15. Abundant bulk-population clonotypes could contaminate the FACS-sorted repertoires.

CDR1 is DFQATT, CDR2 SNEGSKA, per germline (reference sequence). The CDR3 covers 12 residues. J gave up 5 bases and V 3 bases, and 3 bases lay outside the gene matches. The chain employs TRBV20-1 and TRBJ2-5; TRBD2 agrees at 7 bases. This specimen consisted of CD4+ T cells sorted from PBMCs, obtained 5 days after the yellow fever booster vaccination. The receptor was isolated from a young man who received the YFV17D yellow fever vaccine. CDR3 sequence reads: CSASLRGETQYF. CDR3 in DNA: TGCAGTGCTAGTTTGCGGGGGGAGACCCAGTACTTC.